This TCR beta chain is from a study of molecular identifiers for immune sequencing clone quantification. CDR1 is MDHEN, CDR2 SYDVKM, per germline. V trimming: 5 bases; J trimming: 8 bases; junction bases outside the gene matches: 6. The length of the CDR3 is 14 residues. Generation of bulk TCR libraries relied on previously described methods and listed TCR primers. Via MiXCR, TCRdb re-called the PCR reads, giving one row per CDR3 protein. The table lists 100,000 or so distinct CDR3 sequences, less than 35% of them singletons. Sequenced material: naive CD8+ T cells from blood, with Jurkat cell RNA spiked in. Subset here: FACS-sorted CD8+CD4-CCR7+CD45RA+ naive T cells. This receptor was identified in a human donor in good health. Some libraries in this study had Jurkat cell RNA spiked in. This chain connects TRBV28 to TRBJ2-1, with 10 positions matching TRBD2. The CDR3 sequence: CASSASGTSDEQFF. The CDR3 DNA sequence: TGTGCCAGCAGTGCCTCCGGGACTAGCGATGAGCAGTTCTTC.